This T cell receptor beta chain was captured in a study of T cell changes during pregnancy in multiple sclerosis. Here immunoSEQ multiplex PCR was the method, and the copy in TCRdb shows in-frame clones only, minus some. Of around 50,000 clones in the sample, roughly 93% were seen once. The V end lost 5 bases, the J end lost 0 bases, and 13 bases lay between the germline ends. From germline, CDR1 is MGHRA and CDR2 YSYEKL. This CDR3 spans 16 amino acids. The chain is built from TRBV4-1 and TRBJ1-4; TRBD1 might be the D (6 bases). Here the sequenced sample was CD8+ T cells from peripheral blood mononuclear cells, taken in the second trimester of pregnancy. The receptor's source is a female donor with multiple sclerosis, enrolled in a pregnancy study. This chain's CDR3 is CASSSTRQATNEKLFF. DNA for the CDR3: TGCGCCAGCAGCAGCACCCGACAGGCAACTAATGAAAAACTGTTTTTT.